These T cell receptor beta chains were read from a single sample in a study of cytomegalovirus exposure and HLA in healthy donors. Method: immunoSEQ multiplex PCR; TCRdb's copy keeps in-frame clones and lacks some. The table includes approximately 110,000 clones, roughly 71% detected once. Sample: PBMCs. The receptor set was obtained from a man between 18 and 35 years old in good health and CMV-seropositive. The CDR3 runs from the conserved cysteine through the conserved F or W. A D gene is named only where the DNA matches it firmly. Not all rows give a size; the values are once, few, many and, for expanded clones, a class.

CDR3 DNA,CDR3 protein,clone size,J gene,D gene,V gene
TGTGCCAGCAGCTTGGATCGGATGGGTGGGGCCATCGCTGAAGCTTTCTTT,CASSLDRMGGAIAEAFF,-,TRBJ1-1,-,TRBV5-4
TGCAGCGTTGATTGGGCTAGCGGGGAGCAGTTCTTC,CSVDWASGEQFF,few,TRBJ2-1,TRBD2,TRBV29-1
TGCGCCAGCAGTGCAGGGGCGGGCAATCAGCCCCAGCATTTT,CASSAGAGNQPQHF,-,TRBJ1-5,-,TRBV4-1
TGTGCCAGTACCCTGGGCTTTTTTAGCAATCAGCCCCAGCATTTT,CASTLGFFSNQPQHF,-,TRBJ1-5,-,TRBV19
TGTGCCACCAGCCGGGGGGACCACAATGAGCAGTTCTTC,CATSRGDHNEQFF,once,TRBJ2-1,TRBD2,TRBV15
TGCGCCAGCAGCCAAGAGCCCGGACTTATTTACGAGCAGTACTTC,CASSQEPGLIYEQYF,-,TRBJ2-7,-,TRBV4-1
TGTGCCAGCAGAAGGACACAAACTAACTATGGCTACACCTTC,CASRRTQTNYGYTF,-,TRBJ1-2,-,TRBV27
TGTGCCTTCCAGGACAGGGGGGACGAGCAGTACTTC,CAFQDRGDEQYF,-,TRBJ2-7,TRBD1,TRBV30
TGTGCCAGTAGTCCCTCAGACAGGGGTGGCACTGAAGCTTTCTTT,CASSPSDRGGTEAFF,-,TRBJ1-1,TRBD1,TRBV19
TGTGCCAGTAGTAGTCAGGGACACCTCAAGGGAAGCAATCAGCCCCAGCATTTT,CASSSQGHLKGSNQPQHF,-,TRBJ1-5,-,TRBV19
TGCAGCGTAGGGACAGGCGCCTACAATGAGCAGTTCTTC,CSVGTGAYNEQFF,-,TRBJ2-1,TRBD1,TRBV29-1
TGTGCCAGCAGCTTCGTGGGAGCCGGGGAGCTGTTTTTT,CASSFVGAGELFF,few,TRBJ2-2,-,TRBV5-6
TGTGCCAGCAGAGGTCGGACAGGGGGTTACGAGCAGTACTTC,CASRGRTGGYEQYF,few,TRBJ2-7,TRBD1,TRBV5-6
TGTGCCAGTAGTATGGGGACAGGGGGGCATCAGCCCCAGCATTTT,CASSMGTGGHQPQHF,-,TRBJ1-5,TRBD1,TRBV19
TGTGCCAGCAGCTTAAGTCTACGGGGTACGCAGTATTTT,CASSLSLRGTQYF,-,TRBJ2-3,-,TRBV7-9
TGCAGCGTTCCCCCCCGCGGGGGGGCCTCCTACAATGAGCAGTTCTTC,CSVPPRGGASYNEQFF,few,TRBJ2-1,TRBD2,TRBV29-1
TGTGCCAGTAGTCCGAAAGGGGGCACTGAAGCTTTCTTT,CASSPKGGTEAFF,-,TRBJ1-1,-,TRBV19
TGTGCCAGCAGCTTGGCGGGTGTTGGAAACACCATATATTTT,CASSLAGVGNTIYF,-,TRBJ1-3,-,TRBV5-4
TGTGCCAGCAGCTTAGTGGTGACAGGACCCTACAATGAGCAGTTCTTC,CASSLVVTGPYNEQFF,once,TRBJ2-1,-,TRBV11-2
TGTGCCAACCTAGCGTCATCAACGAAGACCCAGTACTTC,CANLASSTKTQYF,-,TRBJ2-5,-,TRBV2
TGTGCCAGCAGCCCCGGGGGGGTCAATCAGCCCCAGCATTTT,CASSPGGVNQPQHF,-,TRBJ1-5,-,TRBV7-9
TGTGCCAGCAGCGACAGGGGCAGCAATCAGCCCCAGCATTTT,CASSDRGSNQPQHF,-,TRBJ1-5,TRBD1,TRBV11-3
TGTGCCAGCAGTCATAAAGACAGGAACACTGAAGCTTTCTTT,CASSHKDRNTEAFF,few,TRBJ1-1,-,TRBV5-4
TGTGCCAGCAGCTTGGGGGGGGGAGAGACCCAGTACTTC,CASSLGGGETQYF,few,TRBJ2-5,TRBD2,TRBV5-4
TGCGCCAGCAGCTTGGGACAGAAAGTTAATTCACCCCTCCACTTT,CASSLGQKVNSPLHF,-,TRBJ1-6,-,TRBV5-1
TGTGCCAGCAGTGCAGGCGGGGGCTCCTACAATGAGCAGTTCTTC,CASSAGGGSYNEQFF,few,TRBJ2-1,TRBD2,TRBV6-4
TGTGCCAGCAGCACCACACTAGCGGGTCCCCCCGAGACCCAGTACTTC,CASSTTLAGPPETQYF,few,TRBJ2-5,TRBD2,TRBV9
TGTGCCAGCAGTTTATTACTAGCGGGGGGGCCCCAGGAGCAGTACTTC,CASSLLLAGGPQEQYF,-,TRBJ2-7,TRBD2,TRBV27
TGTGCCAGCAGTCCCACGACAAAACTAGAGGCCACAGATACGCAGTATTTT,CASSPTTKLEATDTQYF,few,TRBJ2-3,-,TRBV7-9
TGTGCCAGCAGAGACAGGAGCTCTGGAAACACCATATATTTT,CASRDRSSGNTIYF,-,TRBJ1-3,-,TRBV11-2
TGTGCCAGCAGCCAAGGGGGCCAGCAGGGAAGGCCAAATTCACCCCTCCACTTT,CASSQGGQQGRPNSPLHF,-,TRBJ1-6,-,TRBV4-2
TGTGCCAGCAGCACCGGACAGGGAGGGAATCAGCCCCAGCATTTT,CASSTGQGGNQPQHF,-,TRBJ1-5,TRBD1,TRBV7-9
TGTGCCAGCAGTTACTCCGGGGGAGGGATCACAGATACGCAGTATTTT,CASSYSGGGITDTQYF,-,TRBJ2-3,TRBD2,TRBV6-6
TGTGCCAGCAACCCTTTAGTTAATGAGCAGTTCTTC,CASNPLVNEQFF,few,TRBJ2-1,-,TRBV2
TGTGCCAGCAGCTTGGGGACTAGCGGGGGGACAACAGATACGCAGTATTTT,CASSLGTSGGTTDTQYF,-,TRBJ2-3,TRBD2,TRBV7-9
TGCGCCAGCAGCCAAGATACAGGGAGGGACTATGGCTACACCTTC,CASSQDTGRDYGYTF,-,TRBJ1-2,-,TRBV4-1
TGTGCCAGCAGCCGAATATCATGGGACAGGGGGGCGAGCACTGAAGCTTTCTTT,CASSRISWDRGASTEAFF,-,TRBJ1-1,TRBD1,TRBV9
TGTGCCAGCTCGGGGGGCACAGATACGCAGTATTTT,CASSGGTDTQYF,-,TRBJ2-3,-,TRBV2
TGCAGCGTACCAAAAGGGGGTGGCTACACCTTC,CSVPKGGGYTF,few,TRBJ1-2,-,TRBV29-1
TGTGCCAGCAATATACAGGGGGCCTCGGGGAGCAATCAGCCCCAGCATTTT,CASNIQGASGSNQPQHF,-,TRBJ1-5,TRBD1,TRBV28
TGTGCCAGCAGCTTGGAGCGCGGGGTTAAGGGCACAGATACGCAGTATTTT,CASSLERGVKGTDTQYF,-,TRBJ2-3,-,TRBV5-4
TGTGCCAGCAGCCCCGGACAGGGCCGCTGGGTCGAGCAGTACTTC,CASSPGQGRWVEQYF,-,TRBJ2-7,TRBD1,TRBV7-9
TGCGCCAGCAGCCAAGCGAATCAGGGTTTTAACACCGGGGAGCTGTTTTTT,CASSQANQGFNTGELFF,-,TRBJ2-2,-,TRBV4-1
TGTGCCAGCAGGTGGGACAGCAGGGGCTCGTACGAGCAGTACTTC,CASRWDSRGSYEQYF,few,TRBJ2-7,TRBD1,TRBV6-5
TGCGCCAGCAGCTTGGGCGGGGACTACAATGAGCAGTTCTTC,CASSLGGDYNEQFF,-,TRBJ2-1,-,TRBV5-1
TGTGCCAGCAGTGAATCGCAGGGATATTCACCCCTCCACTTT,CASSESQGYSPLHF,few,TRBJ1-6,-,TRBV6-1
TGTGCCAGCAACAGGGGGGGCGGATACAATGAGCAGTTCTTC,CASNRGGGYNEQFF,-,TRBJ2-1,-,TRBV6-5
TGTGCCAGCAGCGCGACAGGGGGTGCCTTTGGTTCACCCCTCCACTTT,CASSATGGAFGSPLHF,once,TRBJ1-6,TRBD1,TRBV9
TGTGCCTGCGGGGCAGGGGGTAACTCTGGAAACACCATATATTTT,CACGAGGNSGNTIYF,-,TRBJ1-3,TRBD1,TRBV19
TGTGCCAGCAGGGGACAGGGGGGGGATGGCTACACCTTC,CASRGQGGDGYTF,once,TRBJ1-2,TRBD1,TRBV6-1
TGTGCCAGCAGCCCCGGGACAGGGGGAAACACCATATATTTT,CASSPGTGGNTIYF,-,TRBJ1-3,TRBD1,TRBV7-9
TGTGCCATCAGTGGGTCGAGCAATACGCAGTATTTT,CAISGSSNTQYF,-,TRBJ2-3,-,TRBV10-3
TGCGCCAGCAGCTGGGGGACAGAAGATGAAGCTTTCTTT,CASSWGTEDEAFF,once,TRBJ1-1,TRBD1,TRBV5-1
TGTGCCAGCAGTGAGACACCAATCGCGGATACGCAGTATTTT,CASSETPIADTQYF,-,TRBJ2-3,-,TRBV2
TGTGCCAGTAGATCTAAGGCCGCCGGGACAGGGGACTTGGATGAGCAGTTCTTC,CASRSKAAGTGDLDEQFF,-,TRBJ2-1,TRBD1,TRBV19
TGTGCCAGCAGCGAATCCCGGGACACAGGACGAGTACCGCAGTATTTT,CASSESRDTGRVPQYF,-,TRBJ2-3,-,TRBV6-1
TGTGCCAGCAGCTTAGCGCTTTCGCGGGAGCAGTACTTC,CASSLALSREQYF,few,TRBJ2-7,-,TRBV7-9
TGTGCCAGCAGTTTAAGGGGACTAGCGGGGGTTCGCTCCTACGAGCAGTACTTC,CASSLRGLAGVRSYEQYF,-,TRBJ2-7,TRBD2,TRBV27
TGTGCCAGCAGCGTAGGTGATAGAGGAACTCCTAATGAAAGACTGTTTTTT,CASSVGDRGTPNERLFF,once,TRBJ1-4,-,TRBV9